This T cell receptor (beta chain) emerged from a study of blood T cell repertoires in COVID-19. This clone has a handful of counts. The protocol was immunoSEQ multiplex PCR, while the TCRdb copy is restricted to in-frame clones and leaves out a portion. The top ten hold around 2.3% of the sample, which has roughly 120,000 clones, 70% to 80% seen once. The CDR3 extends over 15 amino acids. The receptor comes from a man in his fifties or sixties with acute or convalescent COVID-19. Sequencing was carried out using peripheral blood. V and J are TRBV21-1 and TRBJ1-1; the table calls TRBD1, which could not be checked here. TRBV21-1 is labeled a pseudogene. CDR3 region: CASSSLQPTDTEAFF. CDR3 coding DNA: TGTGCCAGCAGCAGTTTACAGCCCACGGACACTGAAGCTTTCTTT.